These T cell receptor beta chains were read from a single sample in a study of response to subunit inactivated influenza vaccine. TCRdb reprocessed the RT-PCR reads with MiXCR, giving one entry per CDR3 protein. The sample yields hundreds of thousands of distinct CDR3 sequences, about 15% seen once. The material sequenced was CD4+ T cells sorted from PBMCs, taken roughly 24 months after vaccination. These receptor sequences come from a man aged 50 to 69 who received an inactivated influenza vaccine. CDR3s include the opening cysteine and the closing phenylalanine or tryptophan. A D gene is named only where the DNA matches it firmly. Clone size is stated in some rows and not others, as once, few, many or a class when expanded.

-	TRBV7-2	TRBJ2-7	-	TGTGCCAGCAGCTTAGGGGCCGACAGACAGCAGTACTTC	CASSLGADRQQYF
-	TRBV2	TRBJ2-1	few	TGTGCCAGCACCCGTAGGGGGGCCGGCTACAATGAGCAGTTCTTC	CASTRRGAGYNEQFF
TRBD1	TRBV12-3/TRBV12-4	TRBJ2-3	few	TGTGCCAGCAGAACTAGACAGGGGGCAGAAGATACGCAGTATTTT	CASRTRQGAEDTQYF
TRBD1	TRBV27	TRBJ1-4	few	TGTGCCAGCAGTCTCAGGGGGCGCGGTGAAAAACTGTTTTTT	CASSLRGRGEKLFF
-	TRBV7-2	TRBJ2-1	-	TGTGCCAGCAGCCGGAGAAGGAATGAGCAGTTCTTC	CASSRRRNEQFF
TRBD1	TRBV12-3/TRBV12-4	TRBJ1-6	-	TGTGCCAGCAGCCGGACAGGGGACTCACCCCTCCACTTT	CASSRTGDSPLHF
-	TRBV10-3	TRBJ1-1	-	TGTGCCATCAGGACGGGACGGGAGAACACTGAAGCTTTCTTT	CAIRTGRENTEAFF
TRBD1	TRBV6-5	TRBJ2-3	few	TGTGCCAGCAGTTACTCACAAGGGACAGGGCAACTCACAGATACGCAGTATTTT	CASSYSQGTGQLTDTQYF
-	TRBV7-2	TRBJ1-6	few	TGTGCCAGCAGCCCGAGACACTATAATTCACCCCTCCACTTT	CASSPRHYNSPLHF
-	TRBV5-1	TRBJ2-5	few	TGCGCCAGCAGCTTGGCCTTCGTGGGGCGAGAGACCCAGTACTTC	CASSLAFVGRETQYF